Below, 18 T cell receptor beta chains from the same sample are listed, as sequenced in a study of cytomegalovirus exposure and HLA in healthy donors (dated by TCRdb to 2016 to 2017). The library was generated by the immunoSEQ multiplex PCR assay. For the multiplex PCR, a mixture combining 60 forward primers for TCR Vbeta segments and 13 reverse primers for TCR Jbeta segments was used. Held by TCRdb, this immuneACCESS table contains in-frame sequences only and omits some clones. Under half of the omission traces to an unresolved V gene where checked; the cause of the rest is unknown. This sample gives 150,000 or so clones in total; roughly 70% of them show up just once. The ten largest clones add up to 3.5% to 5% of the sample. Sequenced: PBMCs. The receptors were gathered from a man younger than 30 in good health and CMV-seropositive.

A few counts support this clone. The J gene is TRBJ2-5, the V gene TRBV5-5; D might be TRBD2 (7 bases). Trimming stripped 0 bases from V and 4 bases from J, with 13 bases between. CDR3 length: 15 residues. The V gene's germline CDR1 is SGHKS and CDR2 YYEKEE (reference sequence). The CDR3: CASSLVGGGRETQYF. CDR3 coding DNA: TGTGCCAGCAGCTTGGTTGGGGGGGGGCGAGAGACCCAGTACTTC. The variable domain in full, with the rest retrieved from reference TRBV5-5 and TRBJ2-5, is DAGVTQSPTHLIKTRGQQVTLRCSPISGHKSVSWYQQVLGQGPQFIFQYYEKEERGRGNFPDRFSARQFPNYSSELNVNALLLGDSALYLCASSLVGGGRETQYFGPGTRLLVL.

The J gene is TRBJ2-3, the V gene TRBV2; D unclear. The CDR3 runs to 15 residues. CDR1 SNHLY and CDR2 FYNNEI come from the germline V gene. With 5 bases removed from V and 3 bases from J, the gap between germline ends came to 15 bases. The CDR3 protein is CASSYSGLRTDTQYF. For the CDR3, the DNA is TGTGCCAGCAGTTACTCAGGTCTAAGGACAGATACGCAGTATTTT.

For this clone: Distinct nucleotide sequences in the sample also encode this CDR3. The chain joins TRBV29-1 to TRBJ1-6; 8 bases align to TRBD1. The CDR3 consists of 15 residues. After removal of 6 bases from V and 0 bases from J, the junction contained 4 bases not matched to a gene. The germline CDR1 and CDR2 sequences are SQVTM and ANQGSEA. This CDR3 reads CSVRQGSSYNSPLHF. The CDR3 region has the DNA TGCAGCGTGAGACAGGGGAGCTCCTATAATTCACCCCTCCACTTT.

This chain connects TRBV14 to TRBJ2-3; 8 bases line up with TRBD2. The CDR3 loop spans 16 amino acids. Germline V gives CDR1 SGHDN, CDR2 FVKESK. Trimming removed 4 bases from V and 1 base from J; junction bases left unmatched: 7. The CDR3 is CASSLLAGEGTDTQYF. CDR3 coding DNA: TGTGCCAGCAGCCTTCTAGCGGGCGAGGGCACAGATACGCAGTATTTT.

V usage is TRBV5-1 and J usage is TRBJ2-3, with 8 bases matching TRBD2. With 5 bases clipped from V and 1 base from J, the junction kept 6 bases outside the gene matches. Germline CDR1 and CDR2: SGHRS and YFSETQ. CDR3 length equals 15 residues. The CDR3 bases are TGCGCCAGCAGTATCGGTAGCGGGGGCACAGATACGCAGTATTTT. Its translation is CASSIGSGGTDTQYF. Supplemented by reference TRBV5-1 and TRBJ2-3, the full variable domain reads KAGVTQTPRYLIKTRGQQVTLSCSPISGHRSVSWYQQTPGQGLQFLFEYFSETQRNKGNFPGRFSGRQFSNSRSEMNVSTLELGDSALYLCASSIGSGGTDTQYFGPGTRLTVL.

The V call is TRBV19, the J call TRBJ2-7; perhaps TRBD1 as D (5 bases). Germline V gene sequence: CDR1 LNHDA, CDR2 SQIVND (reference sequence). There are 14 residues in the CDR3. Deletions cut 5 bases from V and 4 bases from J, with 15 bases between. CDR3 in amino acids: CASSPQGYSYEQYF. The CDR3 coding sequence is TGTGCCAGTAGTCCTCAGGGATATAGTTACGAGCAGTACTTC. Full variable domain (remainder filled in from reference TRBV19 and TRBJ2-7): DGGITQSPKYLFRKEGQNVTLSCEQNLNHDAMYWYRQDPGQGLRLIYYSQIVNDFQKGDIAEGYSVSREKKESFPLTVTSAQKNPTAFYLCASSPQGYSYEQYFGPGTRLTVT.

The CDR3 is CATSSSYGYTF. DNA for the CDR3: TGTGCCACCAGCAGCTCTTATGGCTACACCTTC. The V call is TRBV15, the J call TRBJ1-2; no clear D gene. V lost 3 bases and J lost 5, with 4 bases in between. Germline V CDR1 and CDR2: LNHNV, YYDKDF (reference sequence). The CDR3 contains 11 residues.

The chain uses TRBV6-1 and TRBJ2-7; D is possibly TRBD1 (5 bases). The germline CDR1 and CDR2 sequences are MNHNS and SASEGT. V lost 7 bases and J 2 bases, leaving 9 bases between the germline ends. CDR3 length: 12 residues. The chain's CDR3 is CASKFRAYEQYF. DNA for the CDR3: TGTGCCAGCAAGTTCAGGGCCTACGAGCAGTACTTC.

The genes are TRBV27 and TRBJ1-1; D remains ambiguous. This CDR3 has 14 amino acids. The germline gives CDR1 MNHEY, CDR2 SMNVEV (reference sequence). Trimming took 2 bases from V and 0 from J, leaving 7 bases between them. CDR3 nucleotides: TGTGCCAGCAGTTTACACACCATGAACACTGAAGCTTTCTTT. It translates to CASSLHTMNTEAFF.

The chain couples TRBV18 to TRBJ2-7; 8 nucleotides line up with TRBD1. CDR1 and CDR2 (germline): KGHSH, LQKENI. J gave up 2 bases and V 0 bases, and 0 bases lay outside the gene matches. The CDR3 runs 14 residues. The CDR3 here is CASSPPGQAYEQYF. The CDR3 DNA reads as TGTGCCAGCTCACCACCGGGACAGGCCTACGAGCAGTACTTC.

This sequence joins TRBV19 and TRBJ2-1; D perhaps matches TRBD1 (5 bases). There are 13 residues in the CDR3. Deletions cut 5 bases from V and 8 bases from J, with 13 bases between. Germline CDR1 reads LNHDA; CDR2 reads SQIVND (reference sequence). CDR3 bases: TGTGCCAGTAGTGTCACAGGATTCGATGAGCAGTTCTTC. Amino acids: CASSVTGFDEQFF.

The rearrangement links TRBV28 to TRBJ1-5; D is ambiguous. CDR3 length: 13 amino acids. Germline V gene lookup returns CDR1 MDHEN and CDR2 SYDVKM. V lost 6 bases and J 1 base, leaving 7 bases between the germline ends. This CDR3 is CASRSQSNQPQHF. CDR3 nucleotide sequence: TGTGCCAGCAGATCTCAGAGCAATCAGCCCCAGCATTTT.

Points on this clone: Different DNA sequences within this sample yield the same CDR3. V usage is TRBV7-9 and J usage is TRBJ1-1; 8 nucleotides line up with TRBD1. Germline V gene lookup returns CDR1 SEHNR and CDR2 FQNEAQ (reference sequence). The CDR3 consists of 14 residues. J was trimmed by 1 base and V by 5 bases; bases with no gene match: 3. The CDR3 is CASSPTGGNTEAFF. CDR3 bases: TGTGCCAGCAGCCCAACAGGGGGGAACACTGAAGCTTTCTTT.

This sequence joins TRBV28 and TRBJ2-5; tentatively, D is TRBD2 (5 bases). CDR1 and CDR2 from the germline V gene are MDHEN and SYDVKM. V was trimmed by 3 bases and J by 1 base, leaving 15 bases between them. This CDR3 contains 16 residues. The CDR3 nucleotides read TGTGCCAGCAGTTTGGGTAGAGGAGGCAGCCAAGAGACCCAGTACTTC. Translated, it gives CASSLGRGGSQETQYF. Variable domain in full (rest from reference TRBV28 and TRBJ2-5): DVKVTQSSRYLVKRTGEKVFLECVQDMDHENMFWYRQDPGLGLRLIYFSYDVKMKEKGDIPEGYSVSREKKERFSLILESASTNQTSMYLCASSLGRGGSQETQYFGPGTRLLVL.

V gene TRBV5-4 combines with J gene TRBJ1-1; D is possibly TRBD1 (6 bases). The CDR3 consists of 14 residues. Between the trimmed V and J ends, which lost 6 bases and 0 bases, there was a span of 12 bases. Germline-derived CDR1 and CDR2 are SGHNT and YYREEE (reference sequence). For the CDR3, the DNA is TGTGCCAGCACCAACCAGGGGTTGAACACTGAAGCTTTCTTT. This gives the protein CASTNQGLNTEAFF.

The CDR3 region is CASSVSRQGIWSGANVLTF. CDR3 bases: TGTGCCAGCAGCGTAAGCCGACAGGGGATTTGGTCTGGGGCCAACGTCCTGACTTTC. The chain is built from TRBV5-6 and TRBJ2-6, with 8 bases aligning to TRBD1. The CDR3 runs 19 residues. Trimming took 4 bases from V and 1 from J; bases not matched to a gene: 13. The germline V gene encodes CDR1 SGHDT and CDR2 YYEEEE.

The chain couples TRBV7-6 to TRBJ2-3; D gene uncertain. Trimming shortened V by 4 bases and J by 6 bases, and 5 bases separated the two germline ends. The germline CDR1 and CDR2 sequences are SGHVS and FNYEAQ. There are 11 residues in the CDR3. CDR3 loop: CASSSEDTQYF. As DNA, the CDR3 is TGTGCCAGCAGCTCTGAGGATACGCAGTATTTT.

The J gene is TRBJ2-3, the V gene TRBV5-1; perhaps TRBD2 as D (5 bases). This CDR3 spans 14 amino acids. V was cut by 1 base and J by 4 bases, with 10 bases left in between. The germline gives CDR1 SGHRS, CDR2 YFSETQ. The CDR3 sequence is CASSLQAAADTQYF. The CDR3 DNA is TGCGCCAGCAGCTTGCAAGCGGCCGCAGATACGCAGTATTTT.